This entry lists 15 T cell receptor beta chains sequenced from one sample in a study of T cells in Graves' hyperthyroidism and ophthalmopathy. Amplification targeted TCR beta CDR3 regions from RNA transcripts. The TCR CDR3 first-round RT-PCR relied on the HTBI primer set. TCRdb redid the calling of the multiplex PCR reads with MiXCR, one entry per CDR3 protein. The data hold a few hundred thousand distinct CDR3 sequences, with roughly 22% observed a single time. The specimen was blood. These receptor sequences come from a young man with Graves' ophthalmopathy.

The J gene is TRBJ2-2, the V gene TRBV2; maybe TRBD2 (6 bases). This CDR3 contains 14 residues. The germline V gene has CDR1 SNHLY and CDR2 FYNNEI. V was trimmed by 8 bases and J by 2 bases, leaving 12 bases between them. The CDR3 reads CASDGGGNTGELFF. DNA of the CDR3: TGTGCCAGCGACGGGGGAGGAAACACCGGGGAGCTGTTTTTT.

The chain links TRBV27 to TRBJ2-1; 12 bases map to TRBD2. The CDR3 has 16 amino acids. Trimming took 2 bases from V and 7 from J; bases not matched to a gene: 6. Germline V lookup: CDR1 MNHEY, CDR2 SMNVEV (reference sequence). Here the CDR3 reads CASSLALAGGPNEQFF. The CDR3 nucleotides read TGTGCCAGCAGTTTAGCCCTAGCGGGAGGGCCAAATGAGCAGTTCTTC.

This clonotype was seen only a few times. The chain couples TRBV5-1 to TRBJ1-2, with D tentatively TRBD1 (5 bases). The CDR3 contains 15 residues. Trimming shortened V by 7 bases and J by 4 bases, and 20 bases separated the two germline ends. CDR1 is SGHRS, CDR2 YFSETQ, per germline. Written as DNA, the CDR3 is TGCGCCAGCCGGACCAACCAGGGAATAGGCTATGGCTACACCTTC. This encodes CASRTNQGIGYGYTF.

The rearrangement links TRBV3-1 to TRBJ1-2; no clear D. The ends were cut back, 0 bases at V and 5 bases at J, with 10 bases in the middle. The germline CDR1 and CDR2 sequences are LGHDT and YNNKEL (reference sequence). There are 14 residues in the CDR3. The CDR3, as DNA: TGTGCCAGCAGCCAAGATAGGGCGCGATATGGCTACACCTTC. Its translation: CASSQDRARYGYTF.

The CDR3, as DNA: TGCGCCAGCAGCTTATCCGGGAGTTGGACAGATACGCAGTATTTT. This translates into CASSLSGSWTDTQYF. The V gene is TRBV5-1, the J gene TRBJ2-3; tentative D call: TRBD2 (6 bases). CDR3 length: 15 amino acids. Deletions cut 2 bases from V and 3 bases from J, with 13 bases between. The germline CDR1 and CDR2 sequences are SGHRS and YFSETQ. Based on the CDR3 plus reference TRBV5-1 and TRBJ2-3, the full variable domain is KAGVTQTPRYLIKTRGQQVTLSCSPISGHRSVSWYQQTPGQGLQFLFEYFSETQRNKGNFPGRFSGRQFSNSRSEMNVSTLELGDSALYLCASSLSGSWTDTQYFGPGTRLTVL.

In this sample, this clonotype turned up a few times. The chain has TRBV27 and TRBJ1-2, with D tentatively TRBD1 (6 bases). Germline V gene data show CDR1 as MNHEY and CDR2 as SMNVEV (reference sequence). There are 15 residues in the CDR3. V shed 0 bases and J shed 4 bases, with 12 bases lying between them. The CDR3 sequence: CASSLSVQGVYGYTF. The DNA for the CDR3 is TGTGCCAGCAGTTTATCGGTACAGGGTGTCTATGGCTACACCTTC.

This clonotype came up many times. CDR3 in amino acids: CASSTRYSGANVLTF. The CDR3 DNA sequence: TGTGCCAGCAGTACACGGTACTCTGGGGCCAACGTCCTGACTTTC. V gene TRBV27 combines with J gene TRBJ2-6; D is undetermined. The V end lost 5 bases, the J end lost 0 bases, and 8 bases lay between the germline ends. Germline CDR1 MNHEY, CDR2 SMNVEV (reference sequence). There are 15 residues in the CDR3.

This clonotype occurred a few times. The CDR3 bases are TGCGCCAGCAGCCAAGATCACGGCAGGGGATTGTCCGGAAACACCATATATTTT. Encoded protein: CASSQDHGRGLSGNTIYF. V is TRBV4-1 and J is TRBJ1-3; a possible D gene is TRBD1 (6 bases). Deletions cut 0 bases from V and 4 bases from J, with 19 bases between. Germline V gene lookup returns CDR1 MGHRA and CDR2 YSYEKL. The CDR3 totals 18 residues.

This clonotype has ten or more counts. The CDR3 sequence is CSVVGDDGNQPQHF. As DNA, the CDR3 is TGCAGCGTTGTAGGCGACGATGGCAATCAGCCCCAGCATTTT. This sequence joins TRBV29-1 and TRBJ1-5; no clear D gene. Germline CDR1 SQVTM, CDR2 ANQGSEA. This CDR3 region has 14 residues. Trimming took off 4 bases at V and 2 bases at J, with 12 bases between the two ends.

CDR3 residues: CSARGPTEAFF. CDR3 in DNA: TGCAGTGCTAGGGGGCCCACTGAAGCTTTCTTT. This chain connects TRBV20-1 to TRBJ1-1, with a weak D call TRBD1 (5 bases). V lost 3 bases and J lost 4, with 6 bases in between. The CDR3 runs 11 residues. The germline CDR1 and CDR2 sequences are DFQATT and SNEGSKA (reference sequence).

The chain uses TRBV12-3 or TRBV12-4 and TRBJ1-6; TRBD1 agrees at 8 bases. This CDR3 is built from 15 residues. The V gene end was trimmed by 1 base and the J gene end by 7 bases; junction bases not matched to a gene: 3. CDR3 nucleotides: TGTGCCAGCAGTTTAGAGGACAGGGAGAATTCACCCCTCCACTTT. The encoded protein is CASSLEDRENSPLHF.

Only a few counts were recorded for this clonotype. J is TRBJ1-1 and V is TRBV19; D may be TRBD1 (5 bases). The germline gives CDR1 LNHDA, CDR2 SQIVND (reference sequence). V shed 4 bases and J shed 4 bases, with 10 bases lying between them. The CDR3 has 13 amino acids. CDR3: CASSRKGITEAFF. DNA of the CDR3: TGTGCCAGTAGTAGAAAGGGGATCACTGAAGCTTTCTTT.

This clonotype appeared once. This chain connects TRBV20-1 to TRBJ2-3; 9 bases align to TRBD2. V dropped 2 bases and J dropped 4; count of bases not matched to a gene: 7. This CDR3 has 15 residues. CDR1 is DFQATT and CDR2 is SNEGSKA in the germline V gene (reference sequence). CDR3 sequence reads: CSARRVAGVADTQYF. The CDR3 coding sequence is TGCAGTGCTAGACGCGTAGCGGGAGTGGCAGATACGCAGTATTTT.

V is TRBV28 and J is TRBJ2-2; D is unresolved. The ends were cut back, 7 bases at V and 1 base at J, with 13 bases in the middle. This CDR3 region has 15 residues. Germline-derived CDR1 and CDR2 are MDHEN and SYDVKM. The CDR3 here is CASTPYQRNTGELFF. The CDR3 region has the DNA TGTGCCAGCACCCCCTATCAGCGGAACACCGGGGAGCTGTTTTTT.

This clonotype was counted many times. The genes are TRBV15 and TRBJ1-1, with D perhaps TRBD1 (6 bases). V lost 0 bases and J 10 bases, leaving 21 bases between the germline ends. From germline, CDR1 is LNHNV and CDR2 YYDKDF (reference sequence). The CDR3 consists of 16 residues. CDR3 amino acids: CATSRESMATGWGAFF. The CDR3 nucleotides read TGTGCCACCAGCAGAGAATCGATGGCTACAGGGTGGGGAGCTTTCTTT.